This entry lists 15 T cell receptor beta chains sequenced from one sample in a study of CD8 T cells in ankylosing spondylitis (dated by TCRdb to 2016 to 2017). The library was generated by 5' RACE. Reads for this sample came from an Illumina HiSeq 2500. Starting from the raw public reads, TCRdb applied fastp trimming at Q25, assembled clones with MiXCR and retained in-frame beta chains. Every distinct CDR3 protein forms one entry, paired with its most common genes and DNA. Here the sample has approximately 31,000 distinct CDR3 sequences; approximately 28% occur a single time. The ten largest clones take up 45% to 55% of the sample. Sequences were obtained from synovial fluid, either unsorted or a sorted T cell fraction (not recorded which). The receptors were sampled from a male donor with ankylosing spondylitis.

CDR3 amino acids: CASSPGGPEAFF. The CDR3 DNA reads as TGTGCCAGCAGCCCGGGGGGACCAGAGGCTTTCTTT. The chain is built from TRBV7-6 and TRBJ1-1; D might be TRBD1 (5 bases). Per germline, CDR1 SGHVS and CDR2 FNYEAQ. The CDR3 is made up of 12 amino acids. Trimming took 5 bases from V and 11 from J, leaving 15 bases between them.

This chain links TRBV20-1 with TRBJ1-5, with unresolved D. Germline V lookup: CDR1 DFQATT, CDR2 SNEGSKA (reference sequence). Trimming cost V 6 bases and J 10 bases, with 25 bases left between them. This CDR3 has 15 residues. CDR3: CSAKGVSLKFEPQHF. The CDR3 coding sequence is TGCAGTGCCAAAGGCGTCAGCCTTAAGTTTGAACCCCAGCATTTT.

CDR3 residues: CSARKDMRDRGLGGYTF. CDR3 bases: TGCAGTGCTAGAAAAGACATGCGGGACAGGGGGCTGGGAGGCTACACCTTC. The gene calls are TRBV20-1 and TRBJ1-2; 12 bases fit TRBD1. In germline, CDR1 is DFQATT, CDR2 SNEGSKA (reference sequence). The CDR3 loop spans 17 amino acids. Losses at the gene ends were 2 bases for V and 8 bases for J; bases not matched to a gene: 15.

CDR3 amino acids: CASSERTGGGQFF. In nucleotides, the CDR3 is TGCGCCAGCAGTGAGAGGACAGGGGGAGGGCAGTTCTTC. This sequence joins TRBV10-1 and TRBJ2-1, with 10 bases that match TRBD1. This CDR3 has 13 residues. V shed 2 bases and J 12 bases; nucleotides not matched to a gene: 4. The V gene's germline CDR1 is WNHNN and CDR2 SYGVQD (reference sequence).

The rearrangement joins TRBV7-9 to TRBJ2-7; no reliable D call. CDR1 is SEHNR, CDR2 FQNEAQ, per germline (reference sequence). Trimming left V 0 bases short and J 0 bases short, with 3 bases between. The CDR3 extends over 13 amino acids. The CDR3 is CASSLAGSYEQYV. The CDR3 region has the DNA TGTGCCAGCAGCTTAGCGGGCTCCTACGAGCAGTACGTC.

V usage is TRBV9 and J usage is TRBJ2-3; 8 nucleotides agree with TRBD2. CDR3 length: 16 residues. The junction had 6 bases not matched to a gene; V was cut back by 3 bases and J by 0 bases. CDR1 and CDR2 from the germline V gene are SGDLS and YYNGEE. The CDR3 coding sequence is TGTGCCAGCAGCGGGTTTTCGGGAGGGAGCACAGATACGCAGTATTTT. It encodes CASSGFSGGSTDTQYF.

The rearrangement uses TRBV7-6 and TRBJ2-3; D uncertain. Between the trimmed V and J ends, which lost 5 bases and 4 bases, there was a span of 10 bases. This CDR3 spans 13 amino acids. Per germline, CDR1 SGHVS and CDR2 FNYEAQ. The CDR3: CASSVAGPDTQYF. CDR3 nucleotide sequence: TGTGCCAGCAGCGTGGCTGGTCCAGATACGCAGTATTTT.

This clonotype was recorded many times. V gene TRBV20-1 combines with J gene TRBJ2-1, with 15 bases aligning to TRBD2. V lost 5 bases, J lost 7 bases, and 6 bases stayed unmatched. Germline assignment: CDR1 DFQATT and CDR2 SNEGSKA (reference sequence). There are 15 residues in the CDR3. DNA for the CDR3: TGCAGTGCTGCCTGGACTAGCGGGAGGGGTAATGAGCAGTTCTTC. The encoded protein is CSAAWTSGRGNEQFF.

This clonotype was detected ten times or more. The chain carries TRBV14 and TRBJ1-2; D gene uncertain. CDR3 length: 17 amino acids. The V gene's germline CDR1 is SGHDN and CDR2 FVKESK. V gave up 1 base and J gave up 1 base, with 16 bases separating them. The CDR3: CASSQGWNPGINYGYTF. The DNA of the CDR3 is TGTGCCAGCAGCCAAGGGTGGAACCCAGGCATTAACTATGGCTACACCTTC.

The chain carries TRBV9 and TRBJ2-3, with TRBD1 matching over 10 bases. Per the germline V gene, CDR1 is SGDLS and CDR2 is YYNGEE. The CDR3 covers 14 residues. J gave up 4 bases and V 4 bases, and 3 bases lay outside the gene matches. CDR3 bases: TGTGCCAGCAGCTCAGGACAGGGGGCAGATACGCAGTATTTT. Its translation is CASSSGQGADTQYF.

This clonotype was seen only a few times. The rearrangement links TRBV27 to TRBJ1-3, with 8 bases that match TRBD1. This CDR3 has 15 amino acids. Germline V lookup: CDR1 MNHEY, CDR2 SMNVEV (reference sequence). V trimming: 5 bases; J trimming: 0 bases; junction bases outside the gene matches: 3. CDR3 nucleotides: TGTGCCAGCAGTATGGGACAGGCCTCTGGAAACACCATATATTTT. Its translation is CASSMGQASGNTIYF.

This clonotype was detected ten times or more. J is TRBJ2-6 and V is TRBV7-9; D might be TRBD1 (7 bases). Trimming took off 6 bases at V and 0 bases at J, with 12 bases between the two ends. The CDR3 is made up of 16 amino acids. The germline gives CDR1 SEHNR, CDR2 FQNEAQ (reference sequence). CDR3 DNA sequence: TGTGCCAGCAGGGAGGGGGCCTTCTCTGGGGCCAACGTCCTGACTTTC. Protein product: CASREGAFSGANVLTF.

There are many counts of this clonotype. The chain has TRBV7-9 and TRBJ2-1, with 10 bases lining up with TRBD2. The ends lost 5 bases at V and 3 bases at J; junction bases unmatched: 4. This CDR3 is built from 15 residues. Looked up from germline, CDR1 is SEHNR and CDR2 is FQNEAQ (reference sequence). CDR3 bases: TGTGCCAGCAGCATGCTAGCGGGAGTCTACAATGAGCAGTTCTTC. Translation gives CASSMLAGVYNEQFF.

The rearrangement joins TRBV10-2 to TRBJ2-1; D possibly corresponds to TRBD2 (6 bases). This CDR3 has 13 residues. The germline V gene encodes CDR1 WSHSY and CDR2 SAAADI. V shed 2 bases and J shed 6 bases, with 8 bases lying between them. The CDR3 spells CASSEGTSNEQFF. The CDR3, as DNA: TGCGCCAGCAGTGAGGGGACTTCCAATGAGCAGTTCTTC.

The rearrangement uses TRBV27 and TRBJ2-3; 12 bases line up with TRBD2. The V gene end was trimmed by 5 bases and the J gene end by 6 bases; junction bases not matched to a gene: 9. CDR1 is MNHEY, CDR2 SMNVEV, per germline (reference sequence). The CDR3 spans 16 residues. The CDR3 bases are TGTGCCAGCAGTCCACGGACTAGCGGGGCTCCCGATACGCAGTATTTT. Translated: CASSPRTSGAPDTQYF.